The 20 T cell receptor beta chains below all came from one sample that was sequenced in a study of cytomegalovirus exposure and HLA in healthy donors. The PCR was carried out with 60 Vbeta primers and 13 Jbeta primers. Generated by immunoSEQ multiplex PCR, the TCRdb table keeps only in-frame clones and is missing some. Of 130,000 to 150,000 clones in the sample, about 80% were seen once. Sequencing used PBMCs. The receptors originated from a male donor in good health and CMV-seronegative.

This clone came up once. The chain uses TRBV6-6 and TRBJ2-5; TRBD1 agrees at 8 bases. The end of the DNA is better explained by TRBJ2-7, so the J call may be wrong. CDR3 size: 14 residues. In germline, CDR1 is MNHNY, CDR2 SVGAGI (reference sequence). Written as DNA, the CDR3 is TGTGCCAGCAGTTACGGACAGGGTTATTACGAGCAGTACTTC. It specifies CASSYGQGYYEQYF.

The J gene is TRBJ1-2, the V gene TRBV7-2; D is possibly TRBD1 (6 bases). This CDR3 has 14 amino acids. The V end was cut by 4 bases, the J end by 6 bases, with 15 bases between. CDR1 and CDR2 (germline): SGHTA, FQGNSA. The CDR3 sequence: CASSSDRGADGYTF. CDR3 coding DNA: TGTGCCAGCAGCTCGGACAGAGGGGCGGATGGCTACACCTTC.

The J gene is TRBJ1-1, the V gene TRBV7-6; maybe TRBD1 (5 bases). Germline CDR1 reads SGHVS; CDR2 reads FNYEAQ. The CDR3 is made up of 15 amino acids. V lost 1 base and J lost 4, with 13 bases in between. DNA for the CDR3: TGTGCCAGCAGCTTAGTCCGGGGGGGAGGCACTGAAGCTTTCTTT. This codes for CASSLVRGGGTEAFF. The complete variable domain, with remaining parts taken from reference TRBV7-6 and TRBJ1-1, reads GAGVSQSPRYKVTKRGQDVALRCDPISGHVSLYWYRQALGQGPEFLTYFNYEAQQDKSGLPNDRFSAERPEGSISTLTIQRTEQRDSAMYRCASSLVRGGGTEAFFGQGTRLTVV.

The chain combines TRBV6-5 with TRBJ2-3, with 9 bases that match TRBD1. Per germline, CDR1 MNHEY and CDR2 SVGAGI. The CDR3 has 12 residues. Germline trimming cut 6 bases from V and 8 bases from J; bases unmatched to any gene: 3. CDR3 in DNA: TGTGCCAGCAGGGACAGGGGTCTTACGCAGTATTTT. It specifies CASRDRGLTQYF.

V usage is TRBV5-1 and J usage is TRBJ1-5, with 9 bases that match TRBD1. Germline V gives CDR1 SGHRS, CDR2 YFSETQ. V lost 2 bases, J lost 7 bases, and 7 bases stayed unmatched. The CDR3 loop spans 15 amino acids. CDR3 loop: CASSLEGQGGQPQHF. The CDR3, as DNA: TGCGCCAGCAGCTTAGAGGGACAGGGAGGCCAGCCCCAGCATTTT. Full variable domain (missing parts from reference TRBV5-1 and TRBJ1-5): KAGVTQTPRYLIKTRGQQVTLSCSPISGHRSVSWYQQTPGQGLQFLFEYFSETQRNKGNFPGRFSGRQFSNSRSEMNVSTLELGDSALYLCASSLEGQGGQPQHFGDGTRLSIL.

This clone was detected a few times. CDR3 in amino acids: CASSNGNSEAFF. DNA of the CDR3: TGTGCCAGCAGCAACGGGAACTCTGAAGCTTTCTTT. This chain uses TRBV21-1 with TRBJ1-1. TRBV21-1 is listed as a pseudogene. This CDR3 has 12 residues.

V is TRBV6-1 and J is TRBJ2-7, with 11 bases fitting TRBD2. The CDR3 has 16 amino acids. Germline CDR1 and CDR2: MNHNS and SASEGT. The V segment lost 1 base and the J segment 2 bases; nucleotides outside the gene matches: 4. This chain's CDR3 is CASSEVTSGGPYEQYF. CDR3 DNA sequence: TGTGCCAGCAGTGAAGTTACTAGCGGGGGACCCTACGAGCAGTACTTC.

The chain links TRBV19 to TRBJ2-6; 10 bases agree with TRBD1. The CDR3 totals 17 residues. The V gene's germline CDR1 is LNHDA and CDR2 SQIVND (reference sequence). V lost 6 bases, J lost 1 base, and 6 bases stayed unmatched. DNA for the CDR3: TGTGCCAGTAGCCCGGGACAGGGGTTTTCTGGGGCCAACGTCCTGACTTTC. Its translation: CASSPGQGFSGANVLTF.

The V gene is TRBV4-3, the J gene TRBJ2-6; D gene unclear. Germline CDR1 LGHNA, CDR2 YSLEER. The length of the CDR3 is 14 residues. V was pared by 3 bases and J by 4 bases, with 7 bases between. The CDR3 DNA follows: TGCGCCAGCAGCCAGTCTACGGGGGCCAACGTCCTGACTTTC. Its protein is CASSQSTGANVLTF.

The rearrangement links TRBV28 to TRBJ1-4; 9 nucleotides align to TRBD1. CDR1 is MDHEN and CDR2 is SYDVKM in the germline V gene. This CDR3 comprises 15 residues. Unmatched junction bases numbered 7, after V lost 6 bases and J lost 5 bases. The CDR3 reads CASRSLGTGNEKLFF. Written as DNA, the CDR3 is TGTGCCAGCAGGTCTCTGGGGACAGGGAATGAAAAACTGTTTTTT.

The V gene is TRBV5-1, the J gene TRBJ2-1, with D hard to call. Germline V lookup: CDR1 SGHRS, CDR2 YFSETQ. Trimming left V 0 bases short and J 6 bases short, with 7 bases between. The CDR3 runs to 13 residues. This CDR3 is CASSLDRLNEQFF. The CDR3 region has the DNA TGCGCCAGCAGCTTGGATCGTCTCAATGAGCAGTTCTTC.

This chain uses TRBV5-8 with TRBJ2-1; a weak D match, TRBD2 (5 bases). Trimming removed 0 bases at V and 8 bases at J, with 6 bases between. CDR1 is SGHTS and CDR2 is YDEGEE in the germline V gene. The CDR3 loop spans 12 amino acids. In nucleotides, the CDR3 is TGTGCCAGCAGCTTGGCGCGGGATGAGCAGTTCTTC. It is translated as CASSLARDEQFF.

The chain employs TRBV7-9 and TRBJ1-2; possibly TRBD1 for D (6 bases). The CDR3 consists of 16 residues. The V gene lost 4 bases and the J gene lost 7 bases, with 22 bases spanning the gap. CDR1 SEHNR and CDR2 FQNEAQ come from the germline V gene (reference sequence). In nucleotides, the CDR3 is TGTGCCAGCAGCTCTACTTTGGACCTCGGGGGGCTTGGCTACACCTTC. Residues: CASSSTLDLGGLGYTF.

The rearrangement links TRBV28 to TRBJ1-2; TRBD1 aligns across 7 bases. Germline V lookup: CDR1 MDHEN, CDR2 SYDVKM. V lost 3 bases, J lost 8 bases, and 9 bases stayed unmatched. This CDR3 region has 14 residues. CDR3 in amino acids: CASSLGQLTGGYTF. DNA of the CDR3: TGTGCCAGCAGTTTGGGACAGCTAACAGGGGGCTACACCTTC.

J is TRBJ2-3 and V is TRBV5-3; D is possibly TRBD2 (5 bases). TRBV5-3 is marked as an open reading frame, function uncertain. The CDR3 loop spans 15 amino acids. Trimming shortened V by 6 bases and J by 6 bases, and 20 bases separated the two germline ends. The CDR3 sequence is CARTVRGADQDTQYF. The CDR3 DNA sequence: TGTGCCAGAACTGTAAGAGGAGCGGACCAGGATACGCAGTATTTT.

The V gene is TRBV4-1, the J gene TRBJ1-1; weak D call: TRBD1 (6 bases). Germline-derived CDR1 and CDR2 are MGHRA and YSYEKL. Trimming removed 0 bases from V and 6 bases from J, with 14 bases in between. This CDR3 has 15 amino acids. CDR3 DNA: TGCGCCAGCAGCCAAGAAAGTGCAAGGACAGCTGAAGCTTTCTTT. This codes for CASSQESARTAEAFF.

The J gene is TRBJ1-5, the V gene TRBV6-5, with no clear D. The CDR3 consists of 16 residues. Germline lookup yields CDR1 MNHEY and CDR2 SVGAGI. The V end was cut by 0 bases, the J end by 6 bases, with 15 bases between. CDR3 sequence: CASSYSGPRGGQPQHF. CDR3 DNA sequence: TGTGCCAGCAGTTACTCCGGGCCTCGGGGAGGTCAGCCCCAGCATTTT.

The chain uses TRBV4-2 and TRBJ2-7; D call uncertain. From germline, CDR1 is LGHNA and CDR2 YNFKEQ. This CDR3 is 14 amino acids long. V dropped 0 bases and J dropped 3 bases, with 9 bases sitting between them. The CDR3 reads CASSQEAPLYEQYF. CDR3 coding DNA: TGTGCCAGCAGCCAAGAGGCCCCCCTCTACGAGCAGTACTTC.

The chain recombines TRBV7-9 with TRBJ1-6; possible D gene TRBD1, 5 bases. Trimming removed 1 base at V and 5 bases at J, with 9 bases between. The length of the CDR3 is 15 residues. Germline V gene lookup returns CDR1 SEHNR and CDR2 FQNEAQ (reference sequence). CDR3 sequence reads: CASSLDPGDNSPLHF. The CDR3 DNA reads TGTGCCAGCAGCTTAGATCCGGGGGATAATTCACCCCTCCACTTT.

This chain connects TRBV9 to TRBJ2-3; TRBD2 agrees at 10 bases. V dropped 3 bases and J dropped 4; count of bases not matched to a gene: 2. This CDR3 is 14 amino acids long. CDR1 is SGDLS and CDR2 is YYNGEE in the germline V gene. This CDR3 is CASSASGGADTQYF. As DNA, the CDR3 is TGTGCCAGCAGCGCCAGCGGGGGGGCAGATACGCAGTATTTT.